The rows below give T cell receptor beta chains drawn from one sample of a study of cytomegalovirus exposure and HLA in healthy donors. The protocol was immunoSEQ multiplex PCR, while the TCRdb copy is restricted to in-frame clones and leaves out a portion. The table lists about 170,000 clones, over 75% of them singletons, with around 3.1% in the top ten. The sample consisted of PBMCs. The receptors originated from a female donor in good health and CMV-seronegative. Both conserved end residues are part of each CDR3. A D gene is named only where the DNA matches it firmly. Clone size is not always given. Where it is, it says once, few, many or a class for expanded clones.

NA	TRBV10-3	TRBJ2-7	NA	CAISVAGSSYEQYF	TGTGCCATCAGTGTGGCCGGGAGCTCCTACGAGCAGTACTTC
NA	TRBV23-1	TRBJ1-1	NA	CARETWGPTEAFF	TGCGCCAGAGAGACTTGGGGCCCCACTGAAGCTTTCTTT
once	TRBV2	TRBJ1-2	TRBD1	CASSERGQGADYGYTF	TGTGCCAGCAGTGAAAGGGGACAGGGGGCTGACTATGGCTACACCTTC
NA	TRBV13	TRBJ1-6	NA	CASSPSSSYNSPLHF	TGTGCCAGCAGTCCGTCGAGCTCCTATAATTCACCCCTCCACTTT
NA	TRBV7-9	TRBJ2-3	TRBD2	CASSPRPGLAKDTQYF	TGTGCCAGCAGCCCAAGACCGGGACTAGCGAAAGATACGCAGTATTTT
NA	TRBV19	TRBJ1-5	NA	CASRAGGPSNQPQHF	TGTGCCAGTAGGGCGGGCGGTCCCAGCAATCAGCCCCAGCATTTT
NA	TRBV28	TRBJ2-3	NA	CASSLTGSFEDTQYF	TGTGCCAGCAGTTTAACCGGGAGTTTTGAAGATACGCAGTATTTT
NA	TRBV19	TRBJ2-7	TRBD2	CASSRDSGSATYEQYF	TGTGCCAGTAGTAGAGATAGCGGGAGTGCCACCTACGAGCAGTACTTC
once	TRBV19	TRBJ2-7	TRBD2	CASSLPGLAGDEQYF	TGTGCCAGTAGCCTTCCGGGACTAGCGGGAGACGAGCAGTACTTC
NA	TRBV19	TRBJ1-5	NA	CASSIGARIPLDSNQPQHF	TGTGCCAGTAGTATAGGGGCCAGAATTCCTTTAGATAGCAATCAGCCCCAGCATTTT
NA	TRBV28	TRBJ1-5	NA	CASSLEGWGNQPQHF	TGTGCCAGCAGTTTAGAGGGTTGGGGCAATCAGCCCCAGCATTTT
few	TRBV18	TRBJ2-1	NA	CASSPWLDDNEQFF	TGTGCCAGCTCACCCTGGCTAGATGACAATGAGCAGTTCTTC
NA	TRBV9	TRBJ2-1	NA	CASSARDTFSEQFF	TGTGCCAGCAGCGCCAGGGACACCTTTAGCGAGCAGTTCTTC
once	TRBV27	TRBJ1-1	NA	CASSYFARTEAFF	TGTGCCAGCAGCTACTTCGCCCGCACTGAAGCTTTCTTT
NA	TRBV30	TRBJ1-3	NA	CAWNRRGGGNTIYF	TGTGCCTGGAACCGACGGGGGGGAGGAAACACCATATATTTT
NA	TRBV30	TRBJ2-1	TRBD2	CAWTYSGSYNEQFF	TGTGCCTGGACATATAGCGGGAGCTACAATGAGCAGTTCTTC
NA	TRBV5-1	TRBJ1-4	TRBD1	CASSPRGTNEKLFF	TGCGCCAGCAGCCCCAGGGGGACTAATGAAAAACTGTTTTTT
NA	TRBV7-8	TRBJ2-2	TRBD1	CASSLVGTGNTGELFF	TGTGCCAGCAGCTTAGTCGGGACAGGCAACACCGGGGAGCTGTTTTTT
NA	TRBV29-1	TRBJ2-5	TRBD2	CSVGETSLYF	TGCAGCGTTGGGGAGACTAGCCTTTACTTC
once	TRBV30	TRBJ1-5	NA	CACRSYSNQPQHF	TGTGCCTGCCGGTCCTACTCTAATCAGCCCCAGCATTTT
NA	TRBV5-8	TRBJ1-5	TRBD1	CASSLSMQGGNQPQHF	TGTGCCAGCAGCTTGAGTATGCAGGGGGGCAATCAGCCCCAGCATTTT
NA	TRBV19	TRBJ1-6	NA	CASSSRQDYDSPLHF	TGTGCCAGTAGTAGCAGACAGGATTACGATTCACCCCTCCACTTT
NA	TRBV14	TRBJ2-3	TRBD2	CASSRSGSSITDTQYF	TGTGCCAGCAGCCGAAGCGGGAGTTCTATCACAGATACGCAGTATTTT
NA	TRBV18	TRBJ2-5	NA	CASSRQTKRTQYF	TGTGCCAGCTCACGACAGACCAAGAGGACCCAGTACTTC
NA	TRBV30	TRBJ1-2	NA	CAWRLREAYGYTF	TGTGCCTGGAGATTACGGGAGGCCTATGGCTACACCTTC
few	TRBV7-3	TRBJ1-2	TRBD1	CASSLGQASGYTF	TGTGCCAGCAGCTTAGGACAGGCGAGTGGCTACACCTTC
NA	TRBV7-2	TRBJ2-2	NA	CASSLAPGAGELFF	TGTGCCAGCAGCTTAGCCCCGGGGGCCGGGGAGCTGTTTTTT